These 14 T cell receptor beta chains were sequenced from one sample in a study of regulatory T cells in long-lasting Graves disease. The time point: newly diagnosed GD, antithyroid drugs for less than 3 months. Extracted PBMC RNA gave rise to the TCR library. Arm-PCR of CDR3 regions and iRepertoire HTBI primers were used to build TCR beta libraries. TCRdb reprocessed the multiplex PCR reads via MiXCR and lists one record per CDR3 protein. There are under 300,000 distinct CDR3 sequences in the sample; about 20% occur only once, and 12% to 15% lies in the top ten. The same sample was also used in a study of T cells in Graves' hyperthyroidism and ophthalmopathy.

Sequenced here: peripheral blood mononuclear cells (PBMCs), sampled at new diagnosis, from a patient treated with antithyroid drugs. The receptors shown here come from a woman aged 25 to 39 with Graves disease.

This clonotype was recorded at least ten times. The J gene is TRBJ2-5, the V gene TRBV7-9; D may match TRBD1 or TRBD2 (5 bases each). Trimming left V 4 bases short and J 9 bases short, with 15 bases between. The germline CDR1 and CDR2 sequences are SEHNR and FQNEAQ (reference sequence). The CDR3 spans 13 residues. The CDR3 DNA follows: TGTGCCAGCAGCTCCGGGACGGCTCAAGCCCAGTACTTC. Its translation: CASSSGTAQAQYF.

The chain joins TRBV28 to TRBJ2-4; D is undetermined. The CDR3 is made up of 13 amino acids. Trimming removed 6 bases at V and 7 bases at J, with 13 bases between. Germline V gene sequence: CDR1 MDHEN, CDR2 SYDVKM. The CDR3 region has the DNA TGTGCCAGCAGCCCCATAAAGGTGAACATTCAGTACTTC. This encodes CASSPIKVNIQYF.

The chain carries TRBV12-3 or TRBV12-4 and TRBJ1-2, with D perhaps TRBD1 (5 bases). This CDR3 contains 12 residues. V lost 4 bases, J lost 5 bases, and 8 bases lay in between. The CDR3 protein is CASSSQVYGYTF. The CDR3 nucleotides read TGTGCCAGCAGTTCACAGGTTTATGGCTACACCTTC.

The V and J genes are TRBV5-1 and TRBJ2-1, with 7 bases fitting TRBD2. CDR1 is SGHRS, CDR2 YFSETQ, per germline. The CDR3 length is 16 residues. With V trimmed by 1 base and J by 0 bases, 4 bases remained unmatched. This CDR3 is CASSLPGGPSYNEQFF. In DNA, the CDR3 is TGCGCCAGCAGCTTGCCGGGGGGTCCCTCCTACAATGAGCAGTTCTTC.

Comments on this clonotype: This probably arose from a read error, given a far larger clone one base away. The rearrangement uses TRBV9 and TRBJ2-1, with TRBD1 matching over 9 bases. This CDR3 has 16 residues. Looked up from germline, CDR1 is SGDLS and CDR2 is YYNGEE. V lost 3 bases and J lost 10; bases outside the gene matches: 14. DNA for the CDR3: TGTGCCAGCAGCGCGGGACAGGGAAGAGCTTCGTACGAGCAGTTCTTC. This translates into CASSAGQGRASYEQFF.

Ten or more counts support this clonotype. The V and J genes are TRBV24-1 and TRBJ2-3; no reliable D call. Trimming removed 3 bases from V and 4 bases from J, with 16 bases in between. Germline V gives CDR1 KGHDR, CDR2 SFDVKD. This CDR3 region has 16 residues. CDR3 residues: CATSDRPGLGPDTQYF. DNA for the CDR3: TGTGCCACCAGTGATAGGCCGGGCTTGGGCCCAGATACGCAGTATTTT.

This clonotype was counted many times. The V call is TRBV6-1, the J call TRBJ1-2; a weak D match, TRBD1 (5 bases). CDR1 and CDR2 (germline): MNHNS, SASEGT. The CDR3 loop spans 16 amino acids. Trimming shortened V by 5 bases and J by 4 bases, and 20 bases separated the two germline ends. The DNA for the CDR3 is TGTGCCAGCAGTACCGTGCGGGACGTAGGAATCTATGGCTACACCTTC. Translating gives CASSTVRDVGIYGYTF.

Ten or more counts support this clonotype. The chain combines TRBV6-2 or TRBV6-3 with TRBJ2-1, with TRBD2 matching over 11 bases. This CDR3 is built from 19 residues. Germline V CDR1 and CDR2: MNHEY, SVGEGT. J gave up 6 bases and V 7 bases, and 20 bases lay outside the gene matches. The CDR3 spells CASKKGWLAGGQVVNEQFF. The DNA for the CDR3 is TGTGCCAGCAAAAAGGGGTGGCTAGCGGGGGGACAAGTTGTCAATGAGCAGTTCTTC.

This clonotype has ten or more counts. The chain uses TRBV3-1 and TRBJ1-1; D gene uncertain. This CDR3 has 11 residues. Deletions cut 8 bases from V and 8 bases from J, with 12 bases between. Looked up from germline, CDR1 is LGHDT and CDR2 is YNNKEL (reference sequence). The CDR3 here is CASSRLEEAFF. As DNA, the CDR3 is TGTGCCAGCTCCCGGCTGGAGGAAGCTTTCTTT.

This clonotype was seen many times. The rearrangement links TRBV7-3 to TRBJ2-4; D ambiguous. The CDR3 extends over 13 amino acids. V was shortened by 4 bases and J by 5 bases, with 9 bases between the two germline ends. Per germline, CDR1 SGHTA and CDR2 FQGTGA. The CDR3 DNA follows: TGTGCCAGCAGCTCTGAGGCAGAAAACATTCAGTACTTC. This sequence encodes CASSSEAENIQYF. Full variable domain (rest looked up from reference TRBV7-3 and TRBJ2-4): GAGVSQTPSNKVTEKGKYVELRCDPISGHTALYWYRQSLGQGPEFLIYFQGTGAADDSGLPNDRFFAVRPEGSVSTLKIQRTERGDSAVYLCASSSEAENIQYFGAGTRLSVL.

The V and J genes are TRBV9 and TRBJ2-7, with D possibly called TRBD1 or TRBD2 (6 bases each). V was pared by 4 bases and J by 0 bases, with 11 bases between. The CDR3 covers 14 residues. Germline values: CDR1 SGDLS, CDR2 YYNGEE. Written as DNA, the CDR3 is TGTGCCAGCAGCCTAGGGGGGAACTCCTACGAGCAGTACTTC. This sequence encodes CASSLGGNSYEQYF.

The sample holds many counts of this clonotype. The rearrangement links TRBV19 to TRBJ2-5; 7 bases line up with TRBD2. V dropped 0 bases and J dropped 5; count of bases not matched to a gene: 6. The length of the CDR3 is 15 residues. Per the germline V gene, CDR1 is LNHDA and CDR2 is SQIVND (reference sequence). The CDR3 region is CASSIDPSGGETQYF. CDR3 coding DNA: TGTGCCAGTAGTATAGATCCTAGCGGTGGCGAGACCCAGTACTTC.

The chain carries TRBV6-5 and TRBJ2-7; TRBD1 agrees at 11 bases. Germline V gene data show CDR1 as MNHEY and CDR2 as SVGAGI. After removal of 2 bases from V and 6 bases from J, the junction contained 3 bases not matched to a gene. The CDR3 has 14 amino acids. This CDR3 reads CASSYRDRGSEQYF. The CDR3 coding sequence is TGTGCCAGCAGTTACCGGGACAGGGGGTCCGAGCAGTACTTC.

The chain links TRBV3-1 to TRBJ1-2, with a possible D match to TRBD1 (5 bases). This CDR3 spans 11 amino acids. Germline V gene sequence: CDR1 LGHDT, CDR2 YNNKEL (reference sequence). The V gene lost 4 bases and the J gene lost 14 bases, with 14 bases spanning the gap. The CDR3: CASSLSGTPTF. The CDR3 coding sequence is TGTGCCAGCAGCCTCTCCGGGACCCCGACCTTC.